Listed below are T cell receptor beta chains from one sample, sequenced in a study of PD-L1 blockade in urothelial cancer. TCRdb keeps only in-frame clones here, not all; method: immunoSEQ multiplex PCR. The sample lists about 26,000 clones, less than 90% seen once, with roughly 30% in the top ten. The source material was PBMCs, sampled around atezolizumab (anti-PD-L1) treatment. The receptor source for this set is a man aged 55-75 years with urothelial cancer. Each CDR3 is given with its conserved first and last residue. D genes are given only for firm matches.

d_gene: NA; v_gene: TRBV19; CDR3aa: CASSIGTGIGF
d_gene: TRBD2; v_gene: TRBV7-9; CDR3aa: CASSPLLAGWEQYF
d_gene: NA; v_gene: TRBV11-2; CDR3aa: CASREQASSYEQYF
d_gene: NA; v_gene: TRBV5-1; CDR3aa: CASSLGASPTNEKLFF
d_gene: NA; v_gene: TRBV7-9; CDR3aa: CASSLGSGVVQPQHF
d_gene: TRBD1; v_gene: TRBV4-1; CDR3aa: CASSQDPRDRYSNQPQHF
d_gene: TRBD1; v_gene: TRBV30; CDR3aa: CAWSTGGWGEKLFF
d_gene: TRBD1; v_gene: TRBV10-2; CDR3aa: CASSEGSMLQGVSTEAFF
d_gene: TRBD2; v_gene: TRBV11-3; CDR3aa: CASSSSSGPYEQYF
d_gene: NA; v_gene: TRBV30; CDR3aa: CAWSVSLRGEQYF
d_gene: NA; v_gene: TRBV27; CDR3aa: CASSLRGITPETQYF
d_gene: TRBD1; v_gene: TRBV19; CDR3aa: CASGTGLNQPQHF
d_gene: NA; v_gene: TRBV6-1; CDR3aa: CASSGGGNTEAFF
d_gene: NA; v_gene: TRBV6-5; CDR3aa: CASRARGALYNEQFF
d_gene: NA; v_gene: TRBV6-1; CDR3aa: CASRTGEVGEKLFF
d_gene: TRBD1; v_gene: TRBV6-5; CDR3aa: CASSYRGTGGIYEQYF
d_gene: TRBD2; v_gene: TRBV19; CDR3aa: CASSDQRGGKNIQYF
d_gene: TRBD1; v_gene: TRBV19; CDR3aa: CASSTDRGDTGELFF
d_gene: NA; v_gene: TRBV6-5; CDR3aa: CASGVLGANEQYF
d_gene: TRBD2; v_gene: TRBV5-1; CDR3aa: CASSSAGTSGNEQFF
d_gene: TRBD1; v_gene: TRBV5-4; CDR3aa: CASSLQDRVGSPLHF
d_gene: TRBD1; v_gene: TRBV19; CDR3aa: CASSWGTGTKGEQFF
d_gene: NA; v_gene: TRBV9; CDR3aa: CASSVFVNEQFF
d_gene: NA; v_gene: TRBV4-2; CDR3aa: CASSQSLGYGSYEQYF
d_gene: NA; v_gene: TRBV30; CDR3aa: CAWSGTEGEQYF
d_gene: TRBD2; v_gene: TRBV5-1; CDR3aa: CASSYSGSSNEQFF
d_gene: TRBD1; v_gene: TRBV29-1; CDR3aa: CSVVSGQGGTDTQYF
d_gene: NA; v_gene: TRBV5-1; CDR3aa: CASSVSQVPGGELFF
d_gene: TRBD2; v_gene: TRBV11-3; CDR3aa: CASSLTALAVNTGELFF
d_gene: NA; v_gene: TRBV5-1; CDR3aa: CASRTQTSTDTQYF
d_gene: TRBD2; v_gene: TRBV11-2; CDR3aa: CASSPGGVGGSNEQFF
d_gene: NA; v_gene: TRBV12-5; CDR3aa: CASAKGGIPGETQYF
d_gene: NA; v_gene: TRBV7-6; CDR3aa: CASSLSFGRDNEQFF
d_gene: TRBD1; v_gene: TRBV15; CDR3aa: CATSRAGSRTGADTQYF
d_gene: NA; v_gene: TRBV30; CDR3aa: CAWTSSGNTIYF